Listed here is a single TCR beta chain. The data were obtained in a study of OX40 agonist ivuxolimab in advanced cancers. CDR1 and CDR2 (germline): SGHKS, YYEKEE (reference sequence). J gave up 5 bases and V 0 bases, and 6 bases lay outside the gene matches. CDR3 length equals 15 residues. The data were produced by immunoSEQ multiplex PCR, yet TCRdb's version contains in-frame clones alone and is incomplete. The repertoire consists of roughly 48,000 clones, with approximately 88% occurring once and the leading ten covering roughly 1.1%. This TCR came from an adult with an advanced solid tumor such as melanoma, head and neck, liver or kidney cancer. V gene TRBV5-5 combines with J gene TRBJ2-5; 8 positions match TRBD1. The specimen comprised CD4+ or CD8+ T cells sorted from blood, sampled in a trial of the OX40 agonist ivuxolimab. CDR3 nucleotide sequence: TGTGCCAGCAGCTTGGAGGCAGGGGGCCGGGAGACCCAGTACTTC. Protein product: CASSLEAGGRETQYF.